Detailed here is one T cell receptor beta chain. The target antigen is unknown. The data were taken from a study of Ad26.COV2.S vaccination and SARS-CoV-2 variants. Regarding the study as a whole: Analyses of TCR breadth and depth may have underestimated total T cell responses. It was reported that spike-specific CD8+ and CD4+ T cell responses were substantially broad after vaccination.

Treatment given: approximately 18 received Ad26.COV2.S at low or high dose, single or two shots; 5 received placebo; per-sample allocation not given. The study sampled participants on day 63 after the first vaccine or placebo injection. Libraries were prepared by immunoSEQ multiplex PCR; TCRdb keeps only in-frame clonotypes and omits some of them. The table records hundreds of thousands of clones, roughly 90% of them present only once. Germline CDR1 SEHNR, CDR2 FQNEAQ (reference sequence). CDR3 length: 15 amino acids. V was clipped by 2 bases and J by 5 bases, with 12 bases between them. The genes are TRBV7-9 and TRBJ1-4; D remains ambiguous. This clonotype was obtained from a person between 18 and 65 years old who received the Ad26.COV2.S COVID-19 vaccine or a placebo. The starting material was peripheral blood, obtained in a trial of Ad26.COV2.S vaccine versus placebo. CDR3 bases: TGTGCCAGCAGCTTATTCCTAAGACAAAATGAAAAACTGTTTTTT. Translating gives CASSLFLRQNEKLFF. Full variable domain (rest looked up from reference TRBV7-9 and TRBJ1-4): DTGVSQNPRHKITKRGQNVTFRCDPISEHNRLYWYRQTLGQGPEFLTYFQNEAQLEKSRLLSDRFSAERPKGSFSTLEIQRTEQGDSAMYLCASSLFLRQNEKLFFGSGTQLSVL.